The entry below gives a single T cell receptor (beta chain) sequence along with its context. The antigen it binds to is not known. Per-base qualities were not stored, and no clone one base away is much larger. The data stem from a study of blood T cells in healthy people across ages (dated by TCRdb to between 2014 and 2017). Regarding the complete study: Template switching captured roughly one uniquely barcoded TCR beta cDNA molecule per two T cells in model experiments. Donors of different ages were randomly distributed across sequencing lanes to avoid experimental bias. Four age groups were formed from the donors: young (average about 17 years), middle-aged (approximately 41), aged (roughly 58) and long-lived (roughly 81). The study analyzed two additional independent replicas of 1 million unique cDNA reads from the same blood draw for two donors, one aged 18 to 30 and one aged 80 or older. To track age-related changes in TCR beta repertoire diversity, the study relied on deep sequencing normalized with unique cDNA molecular identifiers. Study-level results and caveats: A strong correlation was found between observed TCR beta diversity and the percentage of naive T cells measured by flow cytometry. Observed TCR beta diversity per million T cells fell roughly linearly with age, and a significant reduction was already apparent by age roughly 40. The CMV infection status of donors was not known, potentially confounding age-related changes in expanded clonotypes. Bulk unsorted PBMC profiling prevented conclusive comparison of naive and antigen-experienced compartments. Estimates of total diversity based on one million sequenced T cells were considered lower bounds and underestimates. Compared with the aged group, the long-lived group had more naive CD4+ T cells, fewer expanded clones and increased TCR diversity, suggesting age selection.

Systemically healthy Caucasian individuals from Russia, approximately 39 in total and aged about 6 to 90 years, were included as donors. About 10 milliliters of peripheral blood were drawn from each donor into EDTA-treated Vacutainer tubes. Ficoll-Paque density-gradient centrifugation was used to isolate PBMCs, with at least 6 million obtained per sample. Total RNA, at least 5 micrograms per sample, was extracted from PBMCs with Trizol reagent. The percentages of naive CD45RAhigh/CD27high T cells were determined by flow cytometry on a PBMC aliquot from every donor. The library was prepared using 5' RACE. Sequenced using an Illumina HiSeq 2500. A second 7 to 11 cycle PCR used a sample-barcoded 5' primer and a J-beta primer mix. Each TCR beta cDNA molecule received a unique molecular identifier from a template-switch 5' adaptor carrying 12 random nucleotides. Each sample yielded at least 2.5 million CDR3-containing paired-end reads. All of the RNA was converted into first-strand cDNA using the Mint cDNA synthesis kit, with a TRBC-specific oligonucleotide serving as the primer. Following uracil-DNA glycosylase treatment, a first 18-cycle PCR with universal primers M1SS and BC2_uni_R was performed on all cDNA. The authors' analysis ran thus. For normalization, 1 million high-quality reads were randomly selected from each sample, with every read carrying a distinct molecular identifier. Reads sharing molecular identifiers were discarded rather than binned into consensus sequences. MiTCR, set to a Q25 quality threshold and the strictest error-elimination algorithm, was used for CDR3 identification, clonotype clustering and error correction. A nonparametric unseen species model using Euler transformation provided a lower-bound estimate of total TCR beta diversity. The raw public data were reprocessed by TCRdb itself: fastp quality trimming at Q25, MiXCR clonotype calling, in-frame beta chains only. CDR3 protein duplicates are merged, each entry listing the most common genes and DNA. The V and J calls reflect TCRdb's pipeline rather than the authors' work. This sample gives roughly 900,000 distinct CDR3 sequences in total; roughly 50% of them show up just once. The ten largest clones add up to around an eighth of the sample.

V is cut back by 7 bases and J by 8 bases, with 17 bases in the junction unmatched. Including the terminal cysteine and phenylalanine, the CDR3 comprises 15 residues. Only the CDR3 part of the read is kept: 45 bases, read in frame from the first base. In the germline V gene, CDR1 corresponds to SQVTM and CDR2 to ANQGSEA. Sequencing used blood. The V and J genes are TRBV29-1 and TRBJ1-5, and TRBD1 aligns with 7 junction nucleotides. The sequence was obtained from a young man in good health. The CDR3 reads as follows: CSAPGGCRGNEPQHF. In nucleotides, the sequence is TGCAGCGCCCCAGGGGGTTGTCGGGGGAATGAGCCCCAGCATTTT. With the portions outside the CDR3 filled from the reference TRBV29-1 and TRBJ1-5 genes, the complete variable region becomes SAVISQKPSRDICQRGTSLTIQCQVDSQVTMMFWYRQQPGQSLTLIATANQGSEATYESGFVIDKFPISRPNLTFSTLTVSNMSPEDSSIYLCSAPGGCRGNEPQHFGDGTRLSIL.